Listed here is a single T cell receptor beta chain. Per the authors' pipeline: Scientists estimated how many nucleated cells there were by amplifying reference gene primers. The method was immunoSEQ multiplex PCR; TCRdb's version includes in-frame clones alone and lacks a portion of them. From that table come the V and J calls and clone size; the DNA was used to work out D and trimming. This table has roughly 84,000 clones, roughly 80% appearing once. The record originates from a study of blood T cell repertoires in COVID-19. Looking at the study overall: The United States, Italy and Spain were the sources of the acute and convalescent COVID-19 samples. Nucleic acid was either cDNA or gDNA, and it came from T cells, B-cell-depleted T cells, or PBMCs.

This CDR3 comprises 17 residues. CDR1 is LNHDA and CDR2 is SQIVND in the germline V gene (reference sequence). With V trimmed by 3 bases and J by 4 bases, 10 bases remained unmatched. The clonotype comes from a middle-aged woman with active or convalescent COVID-19. Sequencing was carried out using peripheral blood. The chain is built from TRBV19 and TRBJ2-2, with 8 bases aligning to TRBD1. The DNA for the CDR3 is TGTGCCAGTAGTATCCTTTACAGGGGGGATGGCACCGGGGAGCTGTTTTTT. This sequence encodes CASSILYRGDGTGELFF. The entire variable domain, with the rest obtained from reference TRBV19 and TRBJ2-2, is as follows: DGGITQSPKYLFRKEGQNVTLSCEQNLNHDAMYWYRQDPGQGLRLIYYSQIVNDFQKGDIAEGYSVSREKKESFPLTVTSAQKNPTAFYLCASSILYRGDGTGELFFGEGSRLTVL.